Listed below are T cell receptor beta chains from one sample, sequenced in a study of cytomegalovirus exposure and HLA in healthy donors. Sequenced by immunoSEQ multiplex PCR; TCRdb stores in-frame clones only, minus some. The sample consists of 150,000 to 200,000 clones, about four fifths of them appearing once. The sequencing input was PBMCs. The receptors shown here come from a man aged 30-40 years in good health and CMV-seropositive. Both conserved end residues are trimmed from each CDR3.

TRBJ1-5	TRBV7-9	ASSSTGSYQPQH
TRBJ1-5	TRBV10-3	AISNGTGFQSNQPQH
TRBJ2-3	TRBV27	ASSLDSRTDTQY
TRBJ1-3	TRBV7-8	ASSHRLSGNTIY
TRBJ1-2	TRBV27	ASSLVRGNNYGYT
TRBJ2-1	TRBV5-5	ASSWVGSGSYNEQF
TRBJ2-5	TRBV6-6	ASRSGGETQY
TRBJ1-2	TRBV20-1	SARAGVGYT
TRBJ1-5	TRBV25-1	ASRGRTAGSNQPQH
TRBJ2-5	TRBV9	ASSVFAGETQY
TRBJ2-3	TRBV19	ATREDSNTDTQY
TRBJ2-3	TRBV30	AWNSLWGTDTQY
TRBJ1-5	TRBV19	ASSQSKGFQPQH
TRBJ2-7	TRBV7-2	ASSPRTGSPYEQY
TRBJ1-5	TRBV28	ASDSWRQPQH
TRBJ2-1	TRBV28	ASSSAMTGEQF